These T cell receptor beta chains were read from a single sample in a study of cytomegalovirus exposure and HLA in healthy donors. Sequenced by immunoSEQ multiplex PCR; TCRdb stores in-frame clones only, minus some. Among approximately 110,000 clones, less than 80% were seen once, and the ten largest hold 3.1%. Sequences were obtained from PBMCs. The receptors originated from a woman aged 40 to 55 in good health and CMV-seronegative. CDR3s include the opening cysteine and the closing phenylalanine or tryptophan. A D gene is named only where the DNA matches it firmly. A row's size may be missing; if present it is once, few, many or a size class.

abundance,v_gene,d_gene,j_gene,CDR3nt,CDR3aa
NA,TRBV29-1,TRBD2,TRBJ2-7,TGCAGCGTTGATGTTGAGGGAGGGCGTTACGAGCAGTACTTC,CSVDVEGGRYEQYF
NA,TRBV5-6,NA,TRBJ1-1,TGTGCCAGCAGCTTGAGACTCATGAACACTGAAGCTTTCTTT,CASSLRLMNTEAFF
few,TRBV7-8,TRBD1,TRBJ2-5,TGTGCCAGCAGCTTAGGACGGACAGGGAAAGAGACCCAGTACTTC,CASSLGRTGKETQYF
NA,TRBV29-1,TRBD1,TRBJ2-7,TGCAGCGTTGTTGCCAGGGGGCCCTCCTACGAGCAGTACTTC,CSVVARGPSYEQYF
NA,TRBV27,TRBD1,TRBJ1-1,TGTGCCAGCAGTCCAGGGACAGAGTTGGGGGAAGCTTTCTTT,CASSPGTELGEAFF
NA,TRBV30,TRBD1,TRBJ1-1,TGTGCCTGGAGTGTAAGACAGGGGGCCACTGAAGCTTTCTTT,CAWSVRQGATEAFF
NA,TRBV28,NA,TRBJ2-7,TGTGCCAGCACCTCTGCCGACAGTCGCCACGAGCAGTACTTC,CASTSADSRHEQYF
NA,TRBV7-9,NA,TRBJ1-1,TGTGCCAGCAGCTCCGGAGGGGTGCACACTGAAGCTTTCTTT,CASSSGGVHTEAFF
few,TRBV18,TRBD1,TRBJ1-1,TGTGCCAGCTCATCTTATTTCGACAGGGGGTTTGGTGCGAACACTGAAGCTTTCTTT,CASSSYFDRGFGANTEAFF
NA,TRBV19,NA,TRBJ1-2,TGTGCCAGTAGTATAGCGACTGAATTTTATGGCTACACCTTC,CASSIATEFYGYTF
NA,TRBV14,TRBD1,TRBJ2-7,TGTGCCAGCAGCTATGGACAGGGAGCCGAGCAGTACTTC,CASSYGQGAEQYF
NA,TRBV19,TRBD1,TRBJ1-2,TGTGCCAGTAGTACGGACAGGGCAAGTAACTATGGCTACACCTTC,CASSTDRASNYGYTF
NA,TRBV7-2,NA,TRBJ1-5,TGTGCCAGCAGCTTAGGGGCGGGAACGGGCAATCAGCCCCAGCATTTT,CASSLGAGTGNQPQHF
once,TRBV7-2,TRBD1,TRBJ1-2,TGTGCCAGCAGCCAAAGCCATACAGGGGACTATGGCTACACCTTC,CASSQSHTGDYGYTF
NA,TRBV5-6,NA,TRBJ1-5,TGTGCCAGCAGCTTAAGGGGGGGGTGGGAACGACGACAGCCCCAGCATTTT,CASSLRGGWERRQPQHF
once,TRBV7-2,NA,TRBJ2-1,TGTGCCAGCAGCTTAGCGGGGCCCTCCTACAATGAGCAGTTCTTC,CASSLAGPSYNEQFF
NA,TRBV5-1,TRBD2,TRBJ2-1,TGCGCCAGCAGCTTGGGGCTAGCGGACCCAAATGAGCAGTTCTTC,CASSLGLADPNEQFF
NA,TRBV18,TRBD1,TRBJ2-7,TGTGCCAGCTCACCAAGTCAGGGACAGAGGGAGCAGTACTTC,CASSPSQGQREQYF
few,TRBV6-5,TRBD2,TRBJ2-1,TGTGCCAGCAGCTTAGCGGGAGGGGGCAATGAGCAGTTCTTC,CASSLAGGGNEQFF
NA,TRBV10-2,NA,TRBJ1-1,TGCGCCAGCGGGGGGGGAACGGCGGCTTTCTTT,CASGGGTAAFF
NA,TRBV2,TRBD1,TRBJ1-6,TGTGCCAGCATGGGGGGACAGAATAATTCACCCCTCTACTTT,CASMGGQNNSPLYF
NA,TRBV5-1,TRBD2,TRBJ2-5,TGCGCCAGCAGCACCCTAGCGGCCCAAGAGACCCAGTACTTC,CASSTLAAQETQYF
NA,TRBV2,TRBD1,TRBJ2-1,TGTGCCAGCAGTAACAGGGGGGACAATGAGCAGTTCTTC,CASSNRGDNEQFF
once,TRBV29-1,NA,TRBJ1-1,TGCAGCGCTCGAGGCACTGGGAGGGACACTGAAGCTTTCTTT,CSARGTGRDTEAFF
once,TRBV5-4,NA,TRBJ2-5,TGTGCCAGCAGCTTGCGAGCGGGCCAAGAGACCCAGTACTTC,CASSLRAGQETQYF
NA,TRBV28,TRBD1,TRBJ2-2,TGTGCCAGCAGTTTAGGCAGGGGGCAGAACACCGGGGAGCTGTTTTTT,CASSLGRGQNTGELFF
NA,TRBV7-9,NA,TRBJ2-4,TGTGCCAGCAGCCCAATTGACAGATTTAGAATAGCCAAAAACATTCAGTACTTC,CASSPIDRFRIAKNIQYF
NA,TRBV5-4,NA,TRBJ2-2,TGTGCCAGCAGCTTGGGGCAGGGCGGCACCGGGGAGCTGTTTTTT,CASSLGQGGTGELFF
few,TRBV7-6,NA,TRBJ1-5,TGTGCCAGCAGCTCTACACAGGCAAATCAGCCCCAGCATTTT,CASSSTQANQPQHF
NA,TRBV9,NA,TRBJ1-6,TGTGCCAGCAGCGCCACCCCTAGGACTCCTACACCCCTCCACTTT,CASSATPRTPTPLHF
NA,TRBV2,TRBD1,TRBJ1-4,TGTGCCAGCACGGGACAGACAGCAACTAATGAAAAACTGTTTTTT,CASTGQTATNEKLFF
NA,TRBV5-1,NA,TRBJ2-2,TGCGCCAGCAGCCTAACTACGGGGGACACCGGGGAGCTGTTTTTT,CASSLTTGDTGELFF
NA,TRBV7-9,TRBD2,TRBJ2-5,TGTTCCAGCAGCCTGCTAGCGGGATTCCAAGAGACCCAGTACTTC,CSSSLLAGFQETQYF
NA,TRBV7-2,NA,TRBJ1-6,TGTGCCAGCAGCTTAACAGGCGCTAATTCACCCCTCCACTTT,CASSLTGANSPLHF
NA,TRBV28,NA,TRBJ1-2,TGTGCCAGCAGTTCAGGACTAGCTAACTATGGCTACACCTTC,CASSSGLANYGYTF
NA,TRBV28,NA,TRBJ1-2,TGTGCCAGCCGCGGAGGCTATGGCTACACCTTC,CASRGGYGYTF